This T cell receptor (beta chain) is from a study of blood T cell repertoires in COVID-19. Background on the study: Sites in the United States, Italy and Spain provided acute and convalescent COVID-19 samples.

V lost 3 bases and J 4 bases, leaving 10 bases between the germline ends. Germline CDR1 MDHEN, CDR2 SYDVKM. The CDR3 runs 14 residues. This table comes from immunoSEQ multiplex PCR, and its TCRdb copy is limited to in-frame clones, with some not included. The sample shows some 110,000 clones, about 80% of them seen only once. The specimen was peripheral blood. This TCR was recovered from a man aged 55 to 69 with active or convalescent COVID-19. V and J are TRBV28 and TRBJ1-3; possibly TRBD1 for D (6 bases). CDR3 in amino acids: CASSLGGPGNTIYF. The CDR3 DNA reads TGTGCCAGCAGTTTGGGGGGGCCCGGAAACACCATATATTTT.